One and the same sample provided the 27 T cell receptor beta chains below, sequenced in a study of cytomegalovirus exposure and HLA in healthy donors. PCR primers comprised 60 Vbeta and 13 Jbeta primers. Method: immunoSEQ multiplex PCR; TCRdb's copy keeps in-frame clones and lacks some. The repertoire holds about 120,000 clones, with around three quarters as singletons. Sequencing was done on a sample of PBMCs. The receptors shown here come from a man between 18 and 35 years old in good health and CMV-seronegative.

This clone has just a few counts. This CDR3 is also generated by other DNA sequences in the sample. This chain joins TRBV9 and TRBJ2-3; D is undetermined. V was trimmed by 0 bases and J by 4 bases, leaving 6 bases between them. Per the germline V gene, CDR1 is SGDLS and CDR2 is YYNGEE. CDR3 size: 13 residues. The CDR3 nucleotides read TGTGCCAGCAGCGTAGCAGTCCCAGATACGCAGTATTTT. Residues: CASSVAVPDTQYF.

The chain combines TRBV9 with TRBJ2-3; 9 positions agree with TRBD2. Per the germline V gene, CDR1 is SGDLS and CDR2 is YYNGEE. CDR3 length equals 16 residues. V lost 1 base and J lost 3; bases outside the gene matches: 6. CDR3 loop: CASSVIGSGSTDTQYF. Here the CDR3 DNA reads TGTGCCAGCAGCGTAATTGGTAGCGGGAGTACAGATACGCAGTATTTT.

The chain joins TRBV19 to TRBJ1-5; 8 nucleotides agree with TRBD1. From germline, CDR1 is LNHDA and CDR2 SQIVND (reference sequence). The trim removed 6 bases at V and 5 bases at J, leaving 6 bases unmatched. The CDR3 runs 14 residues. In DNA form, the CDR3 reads TGTGCCAGTAGGAAGGGACAGGCACATCAGCCCCAGCATTTT. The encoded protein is CASRKGQAHQPQHF.

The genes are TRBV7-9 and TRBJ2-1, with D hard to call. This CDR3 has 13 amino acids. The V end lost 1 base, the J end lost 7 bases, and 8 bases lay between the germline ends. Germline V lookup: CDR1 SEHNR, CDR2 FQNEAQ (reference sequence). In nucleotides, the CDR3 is TGTGCCAGCAGCTTAGATCCCTCGAATGAGCAGTTCTTC. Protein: CASSLDPSNEQFF.

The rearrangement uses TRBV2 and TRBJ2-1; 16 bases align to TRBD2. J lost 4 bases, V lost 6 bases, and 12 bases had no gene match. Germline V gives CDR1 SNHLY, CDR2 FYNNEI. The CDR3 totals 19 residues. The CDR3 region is CASRLGLAGGQPGYNEQFF. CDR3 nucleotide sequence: TGTGCCAGCAGGCTGGGACTAGCGGGAGGGCAACCGGGGTACAATGAGCAGTTCTTC.

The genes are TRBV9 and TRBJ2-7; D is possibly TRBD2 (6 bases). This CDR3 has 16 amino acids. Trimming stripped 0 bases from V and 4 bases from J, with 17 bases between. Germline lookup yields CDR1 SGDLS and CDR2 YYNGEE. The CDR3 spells CASSVEGQGGTYEQYF. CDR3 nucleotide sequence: TGTGCCAGCAGCGTAGAGGGCCAGGGAGGAACTTACGAGCAGTACTTC.

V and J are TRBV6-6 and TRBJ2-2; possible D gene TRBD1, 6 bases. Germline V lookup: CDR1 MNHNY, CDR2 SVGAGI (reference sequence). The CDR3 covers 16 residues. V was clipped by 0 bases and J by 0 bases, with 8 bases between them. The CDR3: CASSYSRTANTGELFF. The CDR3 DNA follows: TGTGCCAGCAGTTACTCCAGGACAGCGAACACCGGGGAGCTGTTTTTT.

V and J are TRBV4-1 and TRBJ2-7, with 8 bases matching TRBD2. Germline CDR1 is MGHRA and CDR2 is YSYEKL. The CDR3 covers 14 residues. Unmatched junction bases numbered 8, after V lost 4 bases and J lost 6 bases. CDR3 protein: CASSREPGGVEQYV. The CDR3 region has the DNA TGCGCCAGCAGCCGAGAACCGGGGGGGGTCGAGCAGTACGTC.

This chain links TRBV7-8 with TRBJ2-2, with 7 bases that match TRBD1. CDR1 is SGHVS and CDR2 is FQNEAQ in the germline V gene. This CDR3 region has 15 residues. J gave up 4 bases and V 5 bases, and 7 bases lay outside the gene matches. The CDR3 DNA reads TGTGCCAGCAGCGTCTATGGACAGGTCACCGGGGAGCTGTTTTTT. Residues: CASSVYGQVTGELFF.

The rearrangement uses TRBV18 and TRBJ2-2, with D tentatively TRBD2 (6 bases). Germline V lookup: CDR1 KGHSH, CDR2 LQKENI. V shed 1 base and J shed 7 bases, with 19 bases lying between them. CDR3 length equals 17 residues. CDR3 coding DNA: TGTGCCAGCTCACCACGTGGCACTAGCAGCCTCCTCGGGGAGCTGTTTTTT. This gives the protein CASSPRGTSSLLGELFF.

CDR3 DNA sequence: TGTGCCAGCAGCCCACTAGCAATAGGTTACAATGAGCAGTTCTTC. This gives the protein CASSPLAIGYNEQFF. V gene TRBV7-3 combines with J gene TRBJ2-1; the D gene is possibly TRBD2 (6 bases). Germline V lookup: CDR1 SGHTA, CDR2 FQGTGA. The CDR3 sequence is 15 residues long. V was cut by 5 bases and J by 4 bases, with 15 bases left in between.

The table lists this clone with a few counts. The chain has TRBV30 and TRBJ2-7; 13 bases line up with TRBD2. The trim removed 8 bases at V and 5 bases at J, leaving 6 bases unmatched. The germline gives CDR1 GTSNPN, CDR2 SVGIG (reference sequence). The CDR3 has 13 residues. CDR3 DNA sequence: TGTGCCATCCGGACTAGCGGGAGCCACGAGCAGTACGTC. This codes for CAIRTSGSHEQYV.

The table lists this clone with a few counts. The CDR3 loop is CASSLARDLVSNQPQHF. CDR3 DNA: TGCGCCAGCAGCTTGGCGAGGGACTTGGTTAGCAATCAGCCCCAGCATTTT. The chain recombines TRBV5-1 with TRBJ1-5; possibly TRBD1 for D (5 bases). Germline lookup yields CDR1 SGHRS and CDR2 YFSETQ. The CDR3 is made up of 17 amino acids. V was pared by 0 bases and J by 0 bases, with 13 bases between.

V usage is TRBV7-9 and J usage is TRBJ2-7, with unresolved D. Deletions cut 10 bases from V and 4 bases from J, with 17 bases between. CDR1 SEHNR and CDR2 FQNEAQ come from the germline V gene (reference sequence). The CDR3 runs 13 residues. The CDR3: CAKPTRPYYEQYV. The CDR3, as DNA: TGTGCCAAACCGACTCGACCCTATTACGAGCAGTACGTC.

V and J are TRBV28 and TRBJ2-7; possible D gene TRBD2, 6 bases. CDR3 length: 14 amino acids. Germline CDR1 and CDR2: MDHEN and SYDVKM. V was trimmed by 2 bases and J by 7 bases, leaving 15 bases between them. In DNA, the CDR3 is TGTGCCAGCAGTTTAGGAGGGCAAGGACGAGAGCAGTACTTC. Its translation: CASSLGGQGREQYF.

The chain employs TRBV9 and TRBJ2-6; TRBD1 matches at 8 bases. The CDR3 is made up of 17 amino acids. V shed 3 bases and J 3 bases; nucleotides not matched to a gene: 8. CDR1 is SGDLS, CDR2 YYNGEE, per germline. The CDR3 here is CASSARGRGGGANVLTF. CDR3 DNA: TGTGCCAGCAGCGCCAGGGGGCGCGGCGGTGGGGCCAACGTCCTGACTTTC.

CDR3 loop: CASSLTSGTGGLGSPLHF. In DNA form, the CDR3 reads TGTGCCAGCAGTTTAACTTCCGGGACAGGGGGCCTGGGTTCACCCCTCCACTTT. The chain joins TRBV27 to TRBJ1-6, with 12 bases fitting TRBD1. J gave up 9 bases and V 2 bases, and 11 bases lay outside the gene matches. Germline-derived CDR1 and CDR2 are MNHEY and SMNVEV (reference sequence). The CDR3 consists of 18 residues.

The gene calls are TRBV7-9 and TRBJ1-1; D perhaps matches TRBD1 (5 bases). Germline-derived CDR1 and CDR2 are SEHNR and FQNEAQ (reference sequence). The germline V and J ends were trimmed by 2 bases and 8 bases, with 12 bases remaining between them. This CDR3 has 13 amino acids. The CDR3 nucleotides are TGTGCCAGCAGCTTATCCTTGACAGTAGAAGCTTTCTTT. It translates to CASSLSLTVEAFF.

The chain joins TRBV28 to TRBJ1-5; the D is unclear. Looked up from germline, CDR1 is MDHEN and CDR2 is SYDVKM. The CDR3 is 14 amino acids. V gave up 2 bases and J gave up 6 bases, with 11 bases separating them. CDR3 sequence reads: CASSLTGNGQPQHF. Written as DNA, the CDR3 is TGTGCCAGCAGTTTAACGGGGAATGGTCAGCCCCAGCATTTT.

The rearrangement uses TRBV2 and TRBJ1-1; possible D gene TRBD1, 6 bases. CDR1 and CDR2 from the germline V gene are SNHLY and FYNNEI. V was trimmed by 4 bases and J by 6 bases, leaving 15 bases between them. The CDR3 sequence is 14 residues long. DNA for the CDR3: TGTGCCAGCAGTGCATTTGGGGGCAGGGCTGAAGCTTTCTTT. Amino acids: CASSAFGGRAEAFF. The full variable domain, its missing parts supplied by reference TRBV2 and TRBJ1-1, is EPEVTQTPSHQVTQMGQEVILRCVPISNHLYFYWYRQILGQKVEFLVSFYNNEISEKSEIFDDQFSVERPDGSNFTLKIRSTKLEDSAMYFCASSAFGGRAEAFFGQGTRLTVV.

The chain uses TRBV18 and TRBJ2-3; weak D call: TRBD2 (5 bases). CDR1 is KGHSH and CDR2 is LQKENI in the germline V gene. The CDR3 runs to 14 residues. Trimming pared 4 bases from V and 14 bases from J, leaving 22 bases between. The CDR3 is CASSQDRDLLTPYF. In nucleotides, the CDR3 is TGTGCCAGCTCACAAGACCGGGATCTTCTAACCCCGTATTTT.

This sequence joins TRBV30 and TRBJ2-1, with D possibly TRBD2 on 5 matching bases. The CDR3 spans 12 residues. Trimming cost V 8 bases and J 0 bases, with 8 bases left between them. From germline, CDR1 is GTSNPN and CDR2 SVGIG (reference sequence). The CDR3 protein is CARGSSYNEQFF. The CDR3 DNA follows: TGTGCCCGAGGGAGCTCCTACAATGAGCAGTTCTTC.

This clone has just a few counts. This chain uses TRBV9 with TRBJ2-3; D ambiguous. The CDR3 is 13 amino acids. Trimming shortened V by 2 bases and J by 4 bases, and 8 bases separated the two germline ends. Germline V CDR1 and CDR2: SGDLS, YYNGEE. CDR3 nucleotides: TGTGCCAGCAGCGTCACACCTCCAGATACGCAGTATTTT. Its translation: CASSVTPPDTQYF.

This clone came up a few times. The CDR3 DNA sequence: TGTGCCAGCAGCTTTGTCCAGGGTACTGGGGCCAACGTCCTGACTTTC. Its translation is CASSFVQGTGANVLTF. This chain joins TRBV5-4 and TRBJ2-6; tentatively, D is TRBD1 (5 bases). From germline, CDR1 is SGHNT and CDR2 YYREEE (reference sequence). The CDR3 totals 16 residues. V was trimmed by 2 bases and J by 2 bases, leaving 11 bases between them.

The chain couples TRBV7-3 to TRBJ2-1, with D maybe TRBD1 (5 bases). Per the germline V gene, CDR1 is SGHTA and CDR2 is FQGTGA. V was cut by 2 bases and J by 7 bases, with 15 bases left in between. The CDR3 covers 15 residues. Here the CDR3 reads CASSLDSPLGNEQFF. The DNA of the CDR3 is TGTGCCAGCAGCTTAGACAGTCCTCTGGGGAATGAGCAGTTCTTC.

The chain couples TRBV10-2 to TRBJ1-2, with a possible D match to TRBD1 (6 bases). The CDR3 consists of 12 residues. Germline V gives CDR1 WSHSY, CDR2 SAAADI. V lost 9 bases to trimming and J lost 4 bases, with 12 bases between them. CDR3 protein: CASSDSGYGYTF. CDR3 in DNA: TGCGCCAGTTCGGACAGCGGCTATGGCTACACCTTC.

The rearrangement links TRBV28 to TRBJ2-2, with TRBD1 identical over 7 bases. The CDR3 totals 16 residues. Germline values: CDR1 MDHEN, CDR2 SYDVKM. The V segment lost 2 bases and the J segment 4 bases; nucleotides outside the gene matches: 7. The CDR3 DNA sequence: TGTGCCAGCAGTTTACTAGGGGGCGAGGGCACCGGGGAGCTGTTTTTT. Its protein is CASSLLGGEGTGELFF.